These 26 T cell receptor beta chains originate from one sample sequenced in a study of cytomegalovirus exposure and HLA in healthy donors. PCR primers comprised 60 Vbeta and 13 Jbeta primers. Clones were read by immunoSEQ multiplex PCR, and TCRdb kept only the in-frame ones, dropping some. The profile shows some 91,000 clones, about two thirds of them singletons. Sequenced sample: PBMCs. These receptors came from a human donor in good health.

The chain recombines TRBV5-1 with TRBJ2-3, with D uncertain. Trimming took 0 bases from V and 1 from J, leaving 6 bases between them. The CDR3 loop spans 14 amino acids. The germline V gene has CDR1 SGHRS and CDR2 YFSETQ. The DNA for the CDR3 is TGCGCCAGCAGCTTGGATCCGGGCACAGATACGCAGTATTTT. It encodes CASSLDPGTDTQYF.

V gene TRBV18 combines with J gene TRBJ2-2; D is ambiguous. Germline values: CDR1 KGHSH, CDR2 LQKENI. The CDR3 extends over 15 amino acids. V was shortened by 1 base and J by 0 bases, with 6 bases between the two germline ends. DNA for the CDR3: TGTGCCAGCTCACCACGAAACACGAACACCGGGGAGCTGTTTTTT. It encodes CASSPRNTNTGELFF.

The J gene is TRBJ2-7, the V gene TRBV5-1; tentatively, D is TRBD1 (6 bases). The V end lost 0 bases, the J end lost 4 bases, and 14 bases lay between the germline ends. This CDR3 region has 15 residues. Germline CDR1 is SGHRS and CDR2 is YFSETQ. The CDR3 DNA reads TGCGCCAGCAGCTTGGGTGACAGGAACTTGTACGAGCAGTACTTC. Amino acids: CASSLGDRNLYEQYF.

The rearrangement joins TRBV7-9 to TRBJ1-3; 8 bases fit TRBD1. The V segment lost 5 bases and the J segment 4 bases; nucleotides outside the gene matches: 7. CDR1 is SEHNR, CDR2 FQNEAQ, per germline (reference sequence). The CDR3 loop spans 15 amino acids. The CDR3 DNA follows: TGTGCCAGCAGCGGACAGGGCCAGACGGGAAACACCATATATTTT. It is translated as CASSGQGQTGNTIYF. The full variable domain, rest sourced from reference TRBV7-9 and TRBJ1-3, is DTGVSQNPRHKITKRGQNVTFRCDPISEHNRLYWYRQTLGQGPEFLTYFQNEAQLEKSRLLSDRFSAERPKGSFSTLEIQRTEQGDSAMYLCASSGQGQTGNTIYFGEGSWLTVV.

The chain has TRBV4-1 and TRBJ1-5; unclear D gene. The germline V and J ends were trimmed by 4 bases and 0 bases, with 10 bases remaining between them. This CDR3 is built from 15 residues. From germline, CDR1 is MGHRA and CDR2 YSYEKL. CDR3 in DNA: TGCGCCAGCAGCCCGACGACTGATAGCAATCAGCCCCAGCATTTT. This sequence encodes CASSPTTDSNQPQHF.

This chain joins TRBV7-2 and TRBJ2-5, with a tentative D call TRBD1 (5 bases). The CDR3 contains 15 residues. V dropped 5 bases and J dropped 0 bases, with 13 bases sitting between them. Germline V gene data show CDR1 as SGHTA and CDR2 as FQGNSA. The CDR3 region is CASSTRQSDQETQYF. The CDR3 DNA sequence: TGTGCCAGCAGCACCAGACAGTCTGACCAAGAGACCCAGTACTTC.

J is TRBJ2-7 and V is TRBV27; the D gene is possibly TRBD1 (6 bases). CDR1 and CDR2 (germline): MNHEY, SMNVEV (reference sequence). The length of the CDR3 is 13 residues. V lost 3 bases to trimming and J lost 3 bases, with 9 bases between them. For the CDR3, the DNA is TGTGCCAGCAGTTTTACAGGGTTCTACGAGCAGTACTTC. This translates into CASSFTGFYEQYF.

The chain recombines TRBV6-6 with TRBJ1-2, with D perhaps TRBD1 (5 bases). The CDR3 spans 14 residues. V lost 1 base and J lost 4, with 10 bases in between. Germline V gene data show CDR1 as MNHNY and CDR2 as SVGAGI (reference sequence). In nucleotides, the CDR3 is TGTGCCAGCAGTTACTTCGACAGCCCCTATGGCTACACCTTC. Residues: CASSYFDSPYGYTF.

The rearrangement uses TRBV30 and TRBJ2-3; tentative D call: TRBD2 (7 bases). Trimming removed 0 bases from V and 3 bases from J, with 19 bases in between. The CDR3 has 17 amino acids. CDR1 GTSNPN and CDR2 SVGIG come from the germline V gene (reference sequence). CDR3 sequence: CAWSVLVGGPRTDTQYF. The CDR3 nucleotides are TGTGCCTGGAGTGTATTGGTCGGGGGGCCGAGGACAGATACGCAGTATTTT.

A single count supports this clone. This chain joins TRBV7-6 and TRBJ2-1; 10 bases map to TRBD1. V trimming: 9 bases; J trimming: 7 bases; junction bases outside the gene matches: 3. Germline assignment: CDR1 SGHVS and CDR2 FNYEAQ. This CDR3 is built from 12 residues. The CDR3 loop is CASGQGGNEQFF. The CDR3 nucleotides read TGTGCCAGTGGACAGGGGGGGAATGAGCAGTTCTTC.

The chain carries TRBV5-6 and TRBJ2-5, with TRBD2 identical over 7 bases. The CDR3 totals 13 residues. Germline CDR1 and CDR2: SGHDT and YYEEEE. V shed 4 bases and J 4 bases; nucleotides not matched to a gene: 4. The CDR3 DNA reads TGTGCCAGCAGCGCGGGAGAGACAGAGACCCAGTACTTC. It translates to CASSAGETETQYF.

This chain links TRBV27 with TRBJ1-5; D not certain. Germline V lookup: CDR1 MNHEY, CDR2 SMNVEV (reference sequence). This CDR3 comprises 14 residues. With 4 bases removed from V and 4 bases from J, the gap between germline ends came to 11 bases. CDR3 DNA: TGTGCCAGCAGTTCCGTCATGCTAAATCAGCCCCAGCATTTT. Translating it yields CASSSVMLNQPQHF.

The chain uses TRBV6-5 and TRBJ1-4; 8 bases agree with TRBD1. Germline CDR1 and CDR2: MNHEY and SVGAGI. CDR3 length: 12 amino acids. Trimming removed 4 bases from V and 8 bases from J; junction bases left unmatched: 0. CDR3 nucleotides: TGTGCCAGCAGTTGGGACAGGGAAAAACTGTTTTTT. It is translated as CASSWDREKLFF.

Only a few counts were recorded for this clone. This rearrangement joins TRBV5-1 to TRBJ2-2; 9 bases are shared with TRBD1. From germline, CDR1 is SGHRS and CDR2 YFSETQ. CDR3 length: 17 residues. After removal of 1 base from V and 3 bases from J, the junction contained 7 bases not matched to a gene. CDR3 nucleotides: TGCGCCAGCAGCTTGACCGGGACAGGGCTCTACACCGGGGAGCTGTTTTTT. This translates into CASSLTGTGLYTGELFF.

J is TRBJ2-7 and V is TRBV7-3; 8 bases map to TRBD1. This CDR3 is 16 amino acids long. Germline V lookup: CDR1 SGHTA, CDR2 FQGTGA. Trimming cost V 2 bases and J 2 bases; bases outside gene matches: 8. The CDR3 DNA reads TGTGCCAGCAGCTTAGCTGGTACAGGGGGAACCTACGAGCAGTACTTC. It encodes CASSLAGTGGTYEQYF.

This clone was counted only a few times. V usage is TRBV5-4 and J usage is TRBJ1-1; the match to TRBD1 covers 8 bases. Trimming removed 2 bases from V and 12 bases from J; junction bases left unmatched: 9. Germline loops: CDR1 SGHNT, CDR2 YYREEE (reference sequence). This CDR3 region has 13 residues. The CDR3 region is CASSFIQGDEPFF. DNA of the CDR3: TGTGCCAGCAGCTTCATACAGGGGGACGAGCCTTTCTTT. Full variable domain (outside the CDR3, taken from reference TRBV5-4 and TRBJ1-1): ETGVTQSPTHLIKTRGQQVTLRCSSQSGHNTVSWYQQALGQGPQFIFQYYREEENGRGNFPPRFSGLQFPNYSSELNVNALELDDSALYLCASSFIQGDEPFFGQGTRLTVV.

The chain has TRBV6-6 and TRBJ1-1; D unclear. Germline V lookup: CDR1 MNHNY, CDR2 SVGAGI (reference sequence). The CDR3 extends over 14 amino acids. Trimming pared 4 bases from V and 0 bases from J, leaving 9 bases between. The CDR3 sequence is CASSSSTMNTEAFF. CDR3 nucleotide sequence: TGTGCCAGCAGTTCCTCGACAATGAACACTGAAGCTTTCTTT.

The table lists this clone with a few counts. The chain links TRBV4-3 to TRBJ2-5, with 9 bases identical to TRBD2. V trimming: 1 base; J trimming: 1 base; junction bases outside the gene matches: 4. This CDR3 spans 16 amino acids. Per the germline V gene, CDR1 is LGHNA and CDR2 is YSLEER. This CDR3 reads CASSQGASGTQETQYF. CDR3 DNA sequence: TGCGCCAGCAGCCAAGGGGCTAGCGGGACCCAAGAGACCCAGTACTTC.

This chain connects TRBV5-4 to TRBJ1-4; D is possibly TRBD1 (5 bases). CDR1 and CDR2 (germline): SGHNT, YYREEE (reference sequence). The CDR3 covers 20 residues. Trimming removed 4 bases at V and 0 bases at J, with 25 bases between. In DNA, the CDR3 is TGTGCCAGCAGCGAAAAGGGGAAGGGAGGTTATGGAGCAACTAATGAAAAACTGTTTTTT. Residues: CASSEKGKGGYGATNEKLFF.

This sequence joins TRBV14 and TRBJ1-4; unclear D gene. The CDR3 totals 15 residues. V dropped 1 base and J dropped 5 bases, with 11 bases sitting between them. Germline V gene data show CDR1 as SGHDN and CDR2 as FVKESK. The CDR3 here is CASSQAHTINEKLFF. CDR3 nucleotides: TGTGCCAGCAGCCAAGCGCACACAATCAATGAAAAACTGTTTTTT. The whole variable domain, remainder taken from reference TRBV14 and TRBJ1-4, is EAGVTQFPSHSVIEKGQTVTLRCDPISGHDNLYWYRRVMGKEIKFLLHFVKESKQDESGMPNNRFLAERTGGTYSTLKVQPAELEDSGVYFCASSQAHTINEKLFFGSGTQLSVL.

This clone was found a few times. The chain employs TRBV10-1 and TRBJ2-7; D remains ambiguous. The CDR3 length is 12 residues. V was cut by 2 bases and J by 6 bases, with 8 bases left in between. CDR1 is WNHNN, CDR2 SYGVQD, per germline (reference sequence). The CDR3 loop is CASSETDCEQYF. As DNA, the CDR3 is TGCGCCAGCAGTGAGACTGACTGCGAGCAGTACTTC.

V gene TRBV27 combines with J gene TRBJ2-2, with D unclear. V lost 4 bases and J 2 bases, leaving 17 bases between the germline ends. CDR1 is MNHEY and CDR2 is SMNVEV in the germline V gene (reference sequence). The CDR3 runs 17 residues. Here the CDR3 reads CASSSVISRGNTGELFF. As DNA, the CDR3 is TGTGCCAGCAGTTCCGTCATTTCCAGAGGAAACACCGGGGAGCTGTTTTTT.

This clone was seen just once. The J gene is TRBJ2-2, the V gene TRBV4-3; TRBD2 agrees at 8 bases. Germline-derived CDR1 and CDR2 are LGHNA and YSLEER. CDR3 size: 17 residues. With 0 bases clipped from V and 1 base from J, the junction kept 4 bases outside the gene matches. CDR3 loop: CASSQERGVKNTGELFF. The CDR3 nucleotides read TGCGCCAGCAGCCAAGAGCGGGGGGTGAAGAACACCGGGGAGCTGTTTTTT.

V gene TRBV5-1 combines with J gene TRBJ2-7; 11 positions agree with TRBD1. The CDR3 has 15 amino acids. V was pared by 0 bases and J by 3 bases, with 2 bases of the junction left unmatched. Germline V CDR1 and CDR2: SGHRS, YFSETQ. DNA for the CDR3: TGCGCCAGCAGCTTGGAAGGGACAGGGGGCTACGAGCAGTACTTC. Translation: CASSLEGTGGYEQYF.

V gene TRBV20-1 combines with J gene TRBJ2-7; D uncertain. Per germline, CDR1 DFQATT and CDR2 SNEGSKA (reference sequence). V dropped 3 bases and J dropped 4 bases, with 7 bases sitting between them. The CDR3 extends over 11 amino acids. CDR3: CSARVQYEQYF. CDR3 nucleotide sequence: TGCAGTGCTAGGGTGCAGTACGAGCAGTACTTC.

The chain joins TRBV30 to TRBJ2-3; D gene unclear. Germline CDR1 reads GTSNPN; CDR2 reads SVGIG (reference sequence). This CDR3 has 13 amino acids. V was cut by 3 bases and J by 5 bases, with 12 bases left in between. The chain's CDR3 is CAWRFSLVDTQYF. In DNA, the CDR3 is TGTGCCTGGAGGTTCAGTTTGGTAGATACGCAGTATTTT.